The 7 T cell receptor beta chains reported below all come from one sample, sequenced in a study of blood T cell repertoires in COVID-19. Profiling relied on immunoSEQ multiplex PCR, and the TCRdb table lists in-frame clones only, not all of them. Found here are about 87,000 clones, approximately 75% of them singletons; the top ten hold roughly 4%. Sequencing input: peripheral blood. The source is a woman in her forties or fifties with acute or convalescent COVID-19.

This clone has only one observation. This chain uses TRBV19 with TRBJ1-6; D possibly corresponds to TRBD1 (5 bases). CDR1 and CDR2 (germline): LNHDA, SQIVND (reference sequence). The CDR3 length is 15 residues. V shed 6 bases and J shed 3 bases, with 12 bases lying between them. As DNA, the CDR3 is TGTGCCAGTAGCGTAGACAGAGACTATAATTCACCCCTCCACTTT. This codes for CASSVDRDYNSPLHF. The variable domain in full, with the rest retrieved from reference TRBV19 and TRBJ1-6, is DGGITQSPKYLFRKEGQNVTLSCEQNLNHDAMYWYRQDPGQGLRLIYYSQIVNDFQKGDIAEGYSVSREKKESFPLTVTSAQKNPTAFYLCASSVDRDYNSPLHFGNGTRLTVT.

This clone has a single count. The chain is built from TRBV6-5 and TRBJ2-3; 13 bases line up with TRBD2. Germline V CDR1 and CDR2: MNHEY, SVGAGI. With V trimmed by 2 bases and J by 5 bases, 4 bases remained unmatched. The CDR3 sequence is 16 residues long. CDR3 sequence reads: CASSYTSGGAGDTQYF. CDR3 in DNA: TGTGCCAGCAGTTACACTAGCGGGGGGGCCGGAGATACGCAGTATTTT.

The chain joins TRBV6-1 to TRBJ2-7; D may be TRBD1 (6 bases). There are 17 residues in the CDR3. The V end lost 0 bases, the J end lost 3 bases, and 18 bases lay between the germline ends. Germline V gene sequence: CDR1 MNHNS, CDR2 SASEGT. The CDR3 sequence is CASSEAFLGTGFYEQYF. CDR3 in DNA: TGTGCCAGCAGTGAAGCTTTTTTGGGAACAGGGTTCTACGAGCAGTACTTC.

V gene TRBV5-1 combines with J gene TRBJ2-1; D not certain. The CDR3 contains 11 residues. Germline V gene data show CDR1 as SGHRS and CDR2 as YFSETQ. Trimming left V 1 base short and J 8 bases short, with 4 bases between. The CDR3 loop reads CASSLRDEQFF. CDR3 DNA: TGCGCCAGCAGCTTGAGAGATGAGCAGTTCTTC.

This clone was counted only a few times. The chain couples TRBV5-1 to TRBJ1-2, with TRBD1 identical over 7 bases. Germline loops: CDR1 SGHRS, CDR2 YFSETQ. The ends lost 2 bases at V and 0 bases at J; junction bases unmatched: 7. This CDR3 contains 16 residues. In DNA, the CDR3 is TGCGCCAGCAGCTTACAGGGGAAAGGGGCTAACTATGGCTACACCTTC. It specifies CASSLQGKGANYGYTF.

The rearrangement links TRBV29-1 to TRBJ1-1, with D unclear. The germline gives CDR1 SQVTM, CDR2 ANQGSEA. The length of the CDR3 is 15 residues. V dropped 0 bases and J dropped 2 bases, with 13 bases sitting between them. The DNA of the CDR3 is TGCAGCGTTGAAGATCTGCACAGCCACAACACTGAAGCTTTCTTT. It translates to CSVEDLHSHNTEAFF.

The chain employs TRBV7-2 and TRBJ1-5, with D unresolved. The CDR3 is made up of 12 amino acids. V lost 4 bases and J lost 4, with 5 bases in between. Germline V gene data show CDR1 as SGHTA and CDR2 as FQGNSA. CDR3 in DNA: TGTGCCAGCAGCTATTCTAATCAGCCCCAGCATTTT. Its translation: CASSYSNQPQHF. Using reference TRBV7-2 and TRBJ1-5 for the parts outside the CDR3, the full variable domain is GAGVSQSPSNKVTEKGKDVELRCDPISGHTALYWYRQSLGQGLEFLIYFQGNSAPDKSGLPSDRFSAERTGGSVSTLTIQRTQQEDSAVYLCASSYSNQPQHFGDGTRLSIL.